The sequence of this TCR beta chain was determined in a study of cytomegalovirus exposure and HLA in healthy donors. The V segment lost 6 bases and the J segment 0 bases; nucleotides outside the gene matches: 9. The CDR3 runs to 16 residues. Germline loops: CDR1 SGHRS, CDR2 YFSETQ. Primers for the PCR totalled 60 Vbeta and 13 Jbeta. The data were produced by immunoSEQ multiplex PCR, yet TCRdb's version contains in-frame clones alone and is incomplete. The table shows approximately 150,000 clones, with 84% occurring only once. This sequence was found in a young man in good health and CMV-seronegative. The source material was PBMCs. This chain uses TRBV5-1 with TRBJ1-3, with 7 nucleotides matching TRBD1. The CDR3 DNA sequence: TGCGCCAGCACCACGACAGGGCCGAGCTCTGGAAACACCATATATTTT. This gives the protein CASTTTGPSSGNTIYF.